These T cell receptor beta chains were read from a single sample in a study of blood T cell repertoires in COVID-19. The table came from immunoSEQ multiplex PCR; TCRdb's copy has only in-frame clones and leaves some out. The table includes about 47,000 clones, 55% to 70% detected once. The sequencing sample was made of peripheral blood. The receptors here all came from a woman in her seventies with acute or convalescent COVID-19. Both conserved end residues are part of each CDR3. The order of the fields is clone size, J gene, V gene, D gene, CDR3 DNA, CDR3 protein. D genes are given only for firm matches. Only part of the rows carry a size: once, few, many, or a class if the clone is expanded.

>-|TRBJ2-1|TRBV3-1/TRBV3-2|TRBD2
TGTGCCAGCAGCCAAGGGCTAGCGGGAGGGTTGGGATACAATGAGCAGTTCTTC
CASSQGLAGGLGYNEQFF
>once|TRBJ2-2|TRBV28|-
TGTGCCAGCAGTCCCTGGCCGGGAAAGTCGATTTCGGACGCATCGGGCGGGGAGCTGTTTTTT
CASSPWPGKSISDASGGELFF
>-|TRBJ2-1|TRBV7-9|-
TGTGCCAGCAGCTTAGGTGGGCGGGCCCACCGGGATGAGCAGTTCTTC
CASSLGGRAHRDEQFF
>-|TRBJ2-3|TRBV19|TRBD2
TGTGCCAGTGGACTAGCGGGGGGGACTGCAGATACGCAGTATTTT
CASGLAGGTADTQYF
>-|TRBJ1-1|TRBV27|-
TGTGCCAGCAGCGGAATTGGTTCAATTGGTGCGGGGAGCACTGAAGCTTTCTTT
CASSGIGSIGAGSTEAFF
>-|TRBJ2-1|TRBV10-3|TRBD1
TGTGCCATCAGGGCCGGGACAGAAAACAATGAGCAGTTCTTC
CAIRAGTENNEQFF
>-|TRBJ1-2|TRBV23-1|TRBD1
TGCGCCAGCAGTCAATCGACAGGGGGCGGTGGCTACACCTTC
CASSQSTGGGGYTF
>few|TRBJ2-1|TRBV10-3|-
TGTGCCATCAGCTCTACAGCATTAAAGGACAATGAGCAGTTCTTC
CAISSTALKDNEQFF
>-|TRBJ1-2|TRBV5-1|TRBD1
TGCGCCAGCAGCCGGGACAGGGGGTCTAACTATGGCTACACCTTC
CASSRDRGSNYGYTF
>-|TRBJ2-2|TRBV18|TRBD1
TGTGCCAGCTCACACTATACATGGGACAGAGCAAAGAACACCGGGGAGCTGTTTTTT
CASSHYTWDRAKNTGELFF
>-|TRBJ2-1|TRBV11-2|TRBD1
TGTGCCAGCAGCAAATCCGGAGGACAGGGGATAGGGGAGCAGTTCTTC
CASSKSGGQGIGEQFF
>-|TRBJ1-6|TRBV21-1|-
TGTGCCAGCAGTGGGGGGGCTTCCTATAATTCACCCCTCCACTTT
CASSGGASYNSPLHF
>-|TRBJ2-5|TRBV6-5|TRBD2
TGTGCCAGCAGTTACTCGGAAGCGGGGGGACAAGAGACCCAGTACTTC
CASSYSEAGGQETQYF
>-|TRBJ2-5|TRBV3-1/TRBV3-2|TRBD2
TGTGCCAGCAGCCAAGGGGCGGGGGGCCCACAAGAGACCCAGTACTTC
CASSQGAGGPQETQYF
>-|TRBJ1-5|TRBV11-3|-
TGTGCCAGCAGCCCAGCGGAAAGACCTGGACAGCTTAGCAATCAGCCCCAGCATTTT
CASSPAERPGQLSNQPQHF